This T cell receptor (beta chain) was observed in a study of CD8 T cell repertoires and HIV-1 epitope variants. Study in general: Enriched T cells were co-cultured with equal numbers of autologous T cell-negative antigen-presenting cells. The baseline condition was 1M T cells left uncultured.

Generated by immunoSEQ multiplex PCR, the TCRdb table keeps only in-frame clones and is missing some. The table has about 6,000 clones, about two thirds seen once. About this clone itself: The antigen remains undetermined.

Whole-study results and caveats: Beta chains alone show antigen proliferation, not cytokine profile or function.

CDR1 is SGHNT and CDR2 is YYREEE in the germline V gene (reference sequence). CDR3 length equals 12 residues. Trimming stripped 10 bases from V and 9 bases from J, with 16 bases between. Sequencing was done on a sample of cultured CD8+ T cells derived from PBMCs. The receptor's source is a male donor with HIV. This chain uses TRBV5-4 with TRBJ2-2; D may correspond to TRBD1 or TRBD2 (5 bases each). The CDR3 nucleotides are TGTGCCGGGGGAATCGGGTCCCGGGAGCTGTTTTTT. This codes for CAGGIGSRELFF.